Below are 12 T cell receptor beta chains sequenced from a single sample in a study of T cells in women clearing cervical HPV infection. TCRdb's table, derived via immunoSEQ multiplex PCR, lists solely in-frame clones and lacks some. The ten most abundant clones cover about 3.1% of a sample with about 30,000 clones. The sequenced material came from blood buffy coat. These TCRs come from a woman between 18 and 70 years old with a cervical HPV16 infection that either progressed to CIN3+ or cleared (not recorded which).

About this clone itself: The sequence runs out 3 residues before the end of the CDR3; the remainder is reconstructed from the germline J gene. The chain carries TRBV7-3 and TRBJ2-3; D gene ambiguous. Germline-derived CDR1 and CDR2 are SGHTA and FQGTGA. V lost 0 bases, J lost 0 bases, and 7 bases lay in between. The CDR3 length is 15 residues. Partial CDR3 DNA: TGTGCCAGCAGCTTAACGGGCGTTAGCACAGATACG. It encodes CASSLTGVSTDT. The whole CDR3 sequence is CASSLTGVSTDTQYF.

Details on this clone: The CDR3 is cut off 3 residues early in the read; its end comes from the germline J gene. The V and J genes are TRBV7-9 and TRBJ1-2, with D perhaps TRBD1 (6 bases). Germline assignment: CDR1 SEHNR and CDR2 FQNEAQ (reference sequence). This CDR3 comprises 14 residues. Trimming cost V 1 base and J 3 bases, with 9 bases left between them. The CDR3 loop is CASSLVAGDYGYTF. The sequenced part of the CDR3 DNA is TGTGCCAGCAGCTTAGTTGCAGGGGACTATGGC.

With regard to this clone: Sequencing ends 3 residues short of the CDR3 end; the germline J gene provides the rest. The chain uses TRBV5-1 and TRBJ2-3, with D possibly matching TRBD2 (6 bases). Germline CDR1 reads SGHRS; CDR2 reads YFSETQ. Trimming pared 3 bases from V and 2 bases from J, leaving 19 bases between. The CDR3 totals 17 residues. CDR3 sequence reads: CASSSTPPGRITDTQYF. The DNA read from the CDR3 is TGCGCCAGCAGCTCAACCCCTCCGGGGAGGATCACAGATACG.

With regard to this clone: Coverage ceases 3 residues before the CDR3 finishes, and the germline J gene fills in the end. The V call is TRBV7-3, the J call TRBJ2-2; 11 nucleotides line up with TRBD2. Germline assignment: CDR1 SGHTA and CDR2 FQGTGA. V shed 0 bases, J shed 6 bases, and the junction held 9 bases outside the gene matches. CDR3 length equals 18 residues. The CDR3 sequence: CASSLTGSGGAGSGELFF. CDR3 bases read: TGTGCCAGCAGCTTAACCGGTAGCGGGGGGGCCGGGTCCGGGGAG.

With regard to this clone: The CDR3 extends 3 residues past the end of the read, so its final part is completed from the germline J gene. The V gene is TRBV2, the J gene TRBJ1-2; D is undetermined. Per the germline V gene, CDR1 is SNHLY and CDR2 is FYNNEI. This CDR3 spans 12 amino acids. The CDR3 spells CASSERKGGYTF. CDR3 DNA (partial): TGTGCCAGCAGTGAAAGGAAGGGCGGC.

With regard to this clone: Read data end 3 residues before the CDR3 end; the end is taken from the germline J gene. This chain uses TRBV2 with TRBJ1-2; tentatively, D is TRBD1 (6 bases). Germline assignment: CDR1 SNHLY and CDR2 FYNNEI. Trimming removed 7 bases from V and 4 bases from J, with 13 bases in between. The CDR3 covers 13 residues. CDR3 loop: CASTAGQSYGYTF. The DNA read from the CDR3 is TGTGCCAGCACCGCCGGACAGTCCTATGGC.

Concerning this clone: The read gets to within 3 residues of the CDR3 end, and the germline J gene fills in the rest. The chain joins TRBV5-4 to TRBJ2-7; D is uncertain. The length of the CDR3 is 13 residues. Germline V gene lookup returns CDR1 SGHNT and CDR2 YYREEE (reference sequence). Trimming cost V 2 bases and J 2 bases, with 8 bases left between them. This CDR3 reads CASSLGSPYEQYF. The CDR3 bases that were read are TGTGCCAGCAGCTTAGGCAGTCCCTACGAG.

Comments on this clone: The CDR3 end lies 3 residues beyond the end of the read and is filled in from the germline J gene. V is TRBV7-2 and J is TRBJ1-4; no clear D. The germline CDR1 and CDR2 sequences are SGHTA and FQGNSA. The CDR3 length is 13 residues. V was clipped by 3 bases and J by 5 bases, with 7 bases between them. The CDR3 bases that were read are TGTGCCAGCAGCTTCGGAGGGAATGAAAAA. The encoded protein is CASSFGGNEK. The entire CDR3 is CASSFGGNEKLFF.

Comments on this clone: The read terminates 3 residues before the CDR3 end, so the remaining end is supplied by the germline J gene. The chain is built from TRBV18 and TRBJ2-2; the match to TRBD1 covers 9 bases. The CDR3 length is 15 residues. The germline V gene has CDR1 KGHSH and CDR2 LQKENI. The chain's CDR3 is CASSPQGQGDEKLFF. The part of the CDR3 DNA that was read is TGTGCCAGCTCACCCCAGGGACAGGGAGACGAAAAG.

Remarks on this clone: Sequencing ends 3 residues short of the CDR3 end; the germline J gene provides the rest. The V gene is TRBV2, the J gene TRBJ1-2; TRBD1 might be the D (5 bases). Germline V gene sequence: CDR1 SNHLY, CDR2 FYNNEI. The length of the CDR3 is 13 residues. The sequenced CDR3 bases are TGTGCCAGCAGTTACGGGACTAGCGGGGGG. Protein product: CASSYGTSGG. The CDR3 as a whole reads CASSYGTSGGYTF.

For this clone: Sequencing ends 3 residues short of the CDR3 end; the germline J gene provides the rest. V and J are TRBV7-9 and TRBJ1-4, with 8 bases lining up with TRBD1. CDR1 and CDR2 (germline): SEHNR, FQNEAQ (reference sequence). The CDR3 contains 14 residues. Trimming took 5 bases from V and 7 from J; bases not matched to a gene: 6. Here the CDR3 reads CASSPRQGIEKLFF. CDR3 DNA, as far as it was read: TGTGCCAGCAGCCCCCGACAGGGGATTGAAAAA. Supplemented by reference TRBV7-9 and TRBJ1-4, the full variable domain reads DTGVSQNPRHKITKRGQNVTFRCDPISEHNRLYWYRQTLGQGPEFLTYFQNEAQLEKSRLLSDRFSAERPKGSFSTLEIQRTEQGDSAMYLCASSPRQGIEKLFFGSGTQLSVL.

Regarding this clone: The CDR3 end lies 3 residues beyond the end of the read and is filled in from the germline J gene. V is TRBV30 and J is TRBJ1-4, with D uncertain. Trimming pared 4 bases from V and 8 bases from J, leaving 14 bases between. This CDR3 is built from 13 residues. Germline V gene sequence: CDR1 GTSNPN, CDR2 SVGIG (reference sequence). The sequenced CDR3 bases are TGTGCCTGGACGCCGGCGGGTCCCGAAAAA. Protein product: CAWTPAGPEK. The CDR3 reads in full as CAWTPAGPEKLFF.